The 28 T cell receptor beta chains reported below all come from one sample, sequenced in a study of T cell responses to AZD1222 COVID-19 vaccine. Only in-frame clones appear in the TCRdb table, and some are missing; sequencing was by immunoSEQ multiplex PCR. The table lists some 140,000 clones, 75% to 95% of them singletons. This specimen consisted of peripheral blood, obtained on day 0 of AZD1222 vaccination. The receptors come from an adult in good health.

The chain carries TRBV21-1 and TRBJ1-3; no DNA check was done on the table's D call, TRBD1. TRBV21-1 is labeled a pseudogene. The CDR3 contains 15 residues. CDR3 sequence (DNA): TGTGCCAGCAGCAAAGGGTCCCAGGCTGGAAACACCATATATTTT. Encoded protein: CASSKGSQAGNTIYF.

J is TRBJ1-2 and V is TRBV6-6, with a weak D call TRBD1 (5 bases). Per germline, CDR1 MNHNY and CDR2 SVGAGI (reference sequence). CDR3 length equals 13 residues. V was cut by 4 bases and J by 3 bases, with 9 bases left in between. The CDR3 nucleotides are TGTGCCAGCAGTTGGGGAGGGGACTATGGCTACACCTTC. It is translated as CASSWGGDYGYTF.

The V gene is TRBV7-2, the J gene TRBJ1-2; D might be TRBD1 (5 bases). Germline CDR1 and CDR2: SGHTA and FQGNSA. V lost 3 bases, J lost 0 bases, and 14 bases lay in between. This CDR3 has 16 residues. The CDR3 DNA reads TGTGCCAGCAGCTTCACCTCGTGGGGGACTAACTATGGCTACACCTTC. This codes for CASSFTSWGTNYGYTF.

This chain uses TRBV28 with TRBJ1-2, with D possibly matching TRBD1 (6 bases). Trimming shortened V by 6 bases and J by 2 bases, and 19 bases separated the two germline ends. The CDR3 has 16 residues. Germline V CDR1 and CDR2: MDHEN, SYDVKM. The CDR3: CASSPGGWGQNYGYTF. CDR3 sequence (DNA): TGTGCCAGCAGCCCCGGGGGGTGGGGACAAAACTATGGCTACACCTTC.

V is TRBV2 and J is TRBJ1-3; no clear D. The V and J ends lost 4 bases and 0 bases respectively, with 7 bases between them. This CDR3 contains 14 residues. Germline loops: CDR1 SNHLY, CDR2 FYNNEI. The CDR3 coding sequence is TGTGCCAGCAGTGCTGCCTTCTCTGGAAACACCATATATTTT. Its translation is CASSAAFSGNTIYF.

This clone was picked up one time. The genes are TRBV5-1 and TRBJ2-2; D is unclear. V lost 5 bases to trimming and J lost 3 bases, with 5 bases between them. The germline V gene has CDR1 SGHRS and CDR2 YFSETQ. CDR3 size: 12 residues. CDR3 nucleotide sequence: TGCGCCAGCAGAGGGTACACCGGGGAGCTGTTTTTT. Amino acid sequence: CASRGYTGELFF.

This clone was seen just once. J is TRBJ2-4 and V is TRBV12-5; TRBD1 agrees at 8 bases. J was trimmed by 0 bases and V by 0 bases; bases with no gene match: 4. Germline V CDR1 and CDR2: LGHNT, FRNRAP. The CDR3 runs 17 residues. CDR3 in amino acids: CASGLVARGLAKNIQYF. The DNA of the CDR3 is TGTGCTAGTGGTTTGGTAGCCAGGGGGCTAGCCAAAAACATTCAGTACTTC.

The gene calls are TRBV7-9 and TRBJ2-5; D could derive from TRBD1 or TRBD2 (6 bases each). The CDR3 covers 13 residues. Trimming pared 4 bases from V and 4 bases from J, leaving 10 bases between. Looked up from germline, CDR1 is SEHNR and CDR2 is FQNEAQ (reference sequence). CDR3 residues: CASSSGGGETQYF. The CDR3, as DNA: TGTGCCAGCAGCTCAGGAGGGGGAGAGACCCAGTACTTC.

V and J are TRBV4-3 and TRBJ1-1, with D perhaps TRBD1 (5 bases). Deletions cut 1 base from V and 11 bases from J, with 23 bases between. Germline V gene data show CDR1 as LGHNA and CDR2 as YSLEER. The CDR3 has 16 residues. CDR3 in amino acids: CASSQVFGLLGGSAFF. The CDR3 DNA reads as TGCGCCAGCAGCCAAGTGTTTGGTTTATTGGGGGGTTCGGCTTTCTTT.

This clone has only a few counts. The chain links TRBV28 to TRBJ2-5; D call uncertain. The ends were cut back, 5 bases at V and 7 bases at J, with 14 bases in the middle. The CDR3 sequence is 13 residues long. Per germline, CDR1 MDHEN and CDR2 SYDVKM. Written as DNA, the CDR3 is TGTGCCAGCAGTCCGGACGTCGGTGGGACCCAGTACTTC. Its protein is CASSPDVGGTQYF.

The gene calls are TRBV24-1 and TRBJ1-2; 10 nucleotides align to TRBD1. Looked up from germline, CDR1 is KGHDR and CDR2 is SFDVKD. The CDR3 consists of 14 residues. The ends lost 4 bases at V and 6 bases at J; junction bases unmatched: 4. The CDR3 spells CATSETGTGDGYTF. The CDR3 DNA reads TGTGCCACCAGTGAGACTGGGACAGGGGATGGCTACACCTTC.

The chain carries TRBV5-5 and TRBJ2-5; 8 bases are shared with TRBD1. CDR3 length equals 14 residues. The V gene end was trimmed by 3 bases and the J gene end by 5 bases; junction bases not matched to a gene: 6. CDR1 and CDR2 (germline): SGHKS, YYEKEE (reference sequence). This CDR3 is CASSSTGGEETQYF. CDR3 in DNA: TGTGCCAGCAGCTCTACAGGGGGAGAGGAGACCCAGTACTTC.

The chain carries TRBV19 and TRBJ1-2, with 7 bases identical to TRBD1. Trimming cost V 4 bases and J 3 bases; bases outside gene matches: 2. CDR3 length equals 13 residues. The germline V gene has CDR1 LNHDA and CDR2 SQIVND (reference sequence). In nucleotides, the CDR3 is TGTGCCAGTAGTACGGACAGGTACTATGGCTACACCTTC. It specifies CASSTDRYYGYTF.

This clone was seen once. The chain is built from TRBV12-5 and TRBJ1-1; D remains unclear. The CDR3 length is 16 residues. V dropped 6 bases and J dropped 0 bases, with 17 bases sitting between them. Germline V lookup: CDR1 LGHNT, CDR2 FRNRAP. The CDR3 spells CASGYGPTTMNTEAFF. Written as DNA, the CDR3 is TGTGCTAGTGGATACGGGCCAACCACCATGAACACTGAAGCTTTCTTT.

V and J are TRBV18 and TRBJ1-5; D is uncertain. The CDR3 sequence is 14 residues long. Germline V gene data show CDR1 as KGHSH and CDR2 as LQKENI. Trimming stripped 3 bases from V and 0 bases from J, with 6 bases between. In DNA, the CDR3 is TGTGCCAGCTCACCCGTAGGTAGCAATCAGCCCCAGCATTTT. As protein: CASSPVGSNQPQHF.

The genes are TRBV5-1 and TRBJ2-1, with no clear D. Trimming cost V 4 bases and J 3 bases, with 11 bases left between them. Germline lookup yields CDR1 SGHRS and CDR2 YFSETQ. CDR3 length: 14 amino acids. CDR3 DNA sequence: TGCGCCAGCAGCCGGCAAAGTGACTACAATGAGCAGTTCTTC. This codes for CASSRQSDYNEQFF.

The rearrangement links TRBV18 to TRBJ2-1, with D possibly being TRBD1 (6 bases). Germline V gene sequence: CDR1 KGHSH, CDR2 LQKENI. The CDR3 spans 13 residues. V lost 6 bases and J lost 4, with 10 bases in between. The CDR3 protein is CASSPRGYNEQFF. CDR3 sequence (DNA): TGTGCCAGCTCCCCCAGGGGTTACAATGAGCAGTTCTTC.

The chain employs TRBV3-1 (or the pseudogene TRBV3-2) and TRBJ2-7; 10 bases align to TRBD2. The CDR3 spans 13 residues. Trimming at V came to 5 bases and at J to 4 bases, leaving 2 bases not matched to a gene. The germline V gene has CDR1 LGHDT and CDR2 YNNKEL (reference sequence). The CDR3 loop reads CASSFSGGYEQYF. The CDR3 DNA reads TGTGCCAGCAGCTTTAGCGGGGGGTACGAGCAGTACTTC.

The chain has TRBV28 and TRBJ1-1; D is ambiguous. V lost 2 bases to trimming and J lost 0 bases, with 7 bases between them. The length of the CDR3 is 14 residues. Germline CDR1 MDHEN, CDR2 SYDVKM. Here the CDR3 reads CASSLGRVNTEAFF. CDR3 bases: TGTGCCAGCAGTTTAGGAAGGGTGAACACTGAAGCTTTCTTT.

V usage is TRBV4-1 and J usage is TRBJ1-2, with D possibly matching TRBD1 (5 bases). This CDR3 comprises 15 residues. V lost 0 bases to trimming and J lost 3 bases, with 11 bases between them. Germline-derived CDR1 and CDR2 are MGHRA and YSYEKL. The chain's CDR3 is CASSQDSGTYYGYTF. CDR3 DNA: TGCGCCAGCAGCCAAGATTCAGGGACCTACTATGGCTACACCTTC.

The J gene is TRBJ2-3, the V gene TRBV30, with 11 bases aligning to TRBD2. The CDR3 is made up of 15 amino acids. V lost 6 bases, J lost 0 bases, and 5 bases stayed unmatched. Germline CDR1 GTSNPN, CDR2 SVGIG (reference sequence). CDR3 DNA sequence: TGTGCCTGCGGGACTAGCGGAGCAAGCACAGATACGCAGTATTTT. Encoded protein: CACGTSGASTDTQYF.

DNA of the CDR3: TGTGCCAGCAGTTTCCTTCACCGGGACAGAGCCTACGAGCAGTACTTC. Its protein is CASSFLHRDRAYEQYF. The V and J genes are TRBV28 and TRBJ2-7; 7 positions match TRBD1. Trimming at V came to 3 bases and at J to 2 bases, leaving 10 bases not matched to a gene. The CDR3 contains 16 residues. Germline CDR1 and CDR2: MDHEN and SYDVKM.

CDR3 nucleotides: TGTGCCAGCAGCTTAGTTGCTAGCTTCCACGAGCAGTACTTC. As protein: CASSLVASFHEQYF. V gene TRBV7-2 combines with J gene TRBJ2-7, with TRBD2 as a possible D gene (5 bases). The CDR3 is 14 residues long. In germline, CDR1 is SGHTA, CDR2 FQGNSA. V gave up 1 base and J gave up 5 bases, with 12 bases separating them. The full variable domain, in which reference TRBV7-2 and TRBJ2-7 provide the parts outside the CDR3, is GAGVSQSPSNKVTEKGKDVELRCDPISGHTALYWYRQSLGQGLEFLIYFQGNSAPDKSGLPSDRFSAERTGGSVSTLTIQRTQQEDSAVYLCASSLVASFHEQYFGPGTRLTVT.

V gene TRBV5-1 combines with J gene TRBJ2-1; 10 bases are shared with TRBD2. The CDR3 consists of 15 residues. The germline gives CDR1 SGHRS, CDR2 YFSETQ. V lost 2 bases and J lost 7; bases outside the gene matches: 6. This CDR3 is CASSLLAGSGNEQFF. CDR3 nucleotides: TGCGCCAGCAGCTTACTAGCGGGGTCGGGGAATGAGCAGTTCTTC. Variable domain in full (rest from reference TRBV5-1 and TRBJ2-1): KAGVTQTPRYLIKTRGQQVTLSCSPISGHRSVSWYQQTPGQGLQFLFEYFSETQRNKGNFPGRFSGRQFSNSRSEMNVSTLELGDSALYLCASSLLAGSGNEQFFGPGTRLTVL.

This clone has a single count. This chain joins TRBV2 and TRBJ2-3; the D gene is possibly TRBD2 (5 bases). Deletions cut 5 bases from V and 2 bases from J, with 14 bases between. Germline lookup yields CDR1 SNHLY and CDR2 FYNNEI. The length of the CDR3 is 15 residues. The CDR3 loop reads CASSFERLYTDTQYF. As DNA, the CDR3 is TGTGCCAGCAGTTTCGAGCGGTTATACACAGATACGCAGTATTTT.

The chain uses TRBV6-1 and TRBJ1-5; D unclear. V was clipped by 2 bases and J by 2 bases, with 4 bases between them. CDR1 is MNHNS, CDR2 SASEGT, per germline. The CDR3 has 13 residues. The CDR3 protein is CASSEQGNQPQHF. DNA of the CDR3: TGTGCCAGCAGTGAACAGGGCAATCAGCCCCAGCATTTT.

The chain uses TRBV6-1 and TRBJ2-5; no definite D call. The CDR3 is made up of 14 amino acids. The V gene lost 2 bases and the J gene lost 2 bases, with 9 bases spanning the gap. Germline V gene lookup returns CDR1 MNHNS and CDR2 SASEGT. CDR3 coding DNA: TGTGCCAGCAGTGAATGGGCGAGACAAGAGACCCAGTACTTC. It is translated as CASSEWARQETQYF.

The V call is TRBV7-2, the J call TRBJ2-5; 16 bases fit TRBD2. From germline, CDR1 is SGHTA and CDR2 FQGNSA. Trimming at V came to 5 bases and at J to 5 bases, leaving 5 bases not matched to a gene. This CDR3 is 16 amino acids long. CDR3: CASSPGTSGRVETQYF. The CDR3, as DNA: TGTGCCAGCAGCCCGGGGACTAGCGGGAGGGTTGAGACCCAGTACTTC.